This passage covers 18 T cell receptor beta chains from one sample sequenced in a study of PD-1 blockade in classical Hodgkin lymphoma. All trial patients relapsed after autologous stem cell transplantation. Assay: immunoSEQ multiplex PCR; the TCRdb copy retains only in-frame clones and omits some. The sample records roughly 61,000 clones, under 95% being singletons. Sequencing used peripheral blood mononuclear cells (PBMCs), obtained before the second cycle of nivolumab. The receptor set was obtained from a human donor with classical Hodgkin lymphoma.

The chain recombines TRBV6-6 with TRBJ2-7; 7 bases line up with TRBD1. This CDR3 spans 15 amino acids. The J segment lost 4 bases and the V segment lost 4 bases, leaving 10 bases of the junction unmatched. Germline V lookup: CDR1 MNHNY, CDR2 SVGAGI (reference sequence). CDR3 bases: TGTGCCAGCAGTTTAGGGGGCATAATAAGTTACGAGCAGTACTTC. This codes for CASSLGGIISYEQYF.

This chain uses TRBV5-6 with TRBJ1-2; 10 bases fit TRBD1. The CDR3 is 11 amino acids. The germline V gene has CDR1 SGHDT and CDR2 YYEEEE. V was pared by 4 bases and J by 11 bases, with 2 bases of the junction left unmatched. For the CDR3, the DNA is TGTGCCAGCAGCCCGGGACAGGGGTACACCTTC. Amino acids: CASSPGQGYTF. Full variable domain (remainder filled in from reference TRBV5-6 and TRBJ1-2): DAGVTQSPTHLIKTRGQQVTLRCSPKSGHDTVSWYQQALGQGPQFIFQYYEEEERQRGNFPDRFSGHQFPNYSSELNVNALLLGDSALYLCASSPGQGYTFGSGTRLTVV.

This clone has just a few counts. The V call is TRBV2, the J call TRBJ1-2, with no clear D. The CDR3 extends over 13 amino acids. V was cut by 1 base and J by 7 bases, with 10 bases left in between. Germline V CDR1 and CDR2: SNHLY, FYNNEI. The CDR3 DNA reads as TGTGCCAGCAGTGAAGGTCCCACCTCTGGCTACACCTTC. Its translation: CASSEGPTSGYTF.

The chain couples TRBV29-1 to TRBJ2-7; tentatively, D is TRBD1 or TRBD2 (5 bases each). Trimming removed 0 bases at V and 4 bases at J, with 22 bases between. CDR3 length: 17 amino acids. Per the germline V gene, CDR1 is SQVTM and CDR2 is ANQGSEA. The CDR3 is CSVEEGETSAVGYEQYF. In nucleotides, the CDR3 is TGCAGCGTTGAAGAAGGGGAGACATCCGCGGTTGGGTACGAGCAGTACTTC.

Here the CDR3 reads CASSQLEWTSGDDTQYF. Here the CDR3 DNA reads TGCGCCAGCAGCCAATTGGAGTGGACTAGCGGAGATGATACGCAGTATTTT. This rearrangement joins TRBV4-1 to TRBJ2-3; 10 positions agree with TRBD2. CDR3 length equals 17 residues. The V gene end was trimmed by 2 bases and the J gene end by 6 bases; junction bases not matched to a gene: 11. Germline V lookup: CDR1 MGHRA, CDR2 YSYEKL.

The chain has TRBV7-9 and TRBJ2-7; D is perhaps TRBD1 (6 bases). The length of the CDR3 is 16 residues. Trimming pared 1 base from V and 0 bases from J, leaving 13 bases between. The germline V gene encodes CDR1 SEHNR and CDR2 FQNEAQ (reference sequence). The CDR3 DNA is TGTGCCAGCAGCTTAGGTAGGACAGCCACCTCCTACGAGCAGTACTTC. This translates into CASSLGRTATSYEQYF.

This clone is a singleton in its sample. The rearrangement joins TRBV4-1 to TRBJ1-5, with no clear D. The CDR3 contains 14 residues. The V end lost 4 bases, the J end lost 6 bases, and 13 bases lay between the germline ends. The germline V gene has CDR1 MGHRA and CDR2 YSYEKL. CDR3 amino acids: CASSLSIQAQPQHF. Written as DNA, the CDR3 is TGCGCCAGCAGCCTATCCATTCAGGCTCAGCCCCAGCATTTT.

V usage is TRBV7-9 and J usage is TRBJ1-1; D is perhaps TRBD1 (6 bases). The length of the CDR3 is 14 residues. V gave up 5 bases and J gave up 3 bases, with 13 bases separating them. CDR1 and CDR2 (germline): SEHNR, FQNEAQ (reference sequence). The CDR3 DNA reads TGTGCCAGCAGCGTGGACCGGGGGCACACTGAAGCTTTCTTT. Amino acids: CASSVDRGHTEAFF.

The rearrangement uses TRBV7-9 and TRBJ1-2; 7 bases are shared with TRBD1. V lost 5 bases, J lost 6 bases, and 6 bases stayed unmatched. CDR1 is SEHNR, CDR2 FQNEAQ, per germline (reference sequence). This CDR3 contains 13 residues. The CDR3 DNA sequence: TGTGCCAGCAGCCCACAGGGGTCGGATGGCTACACCTTC. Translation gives CASSPQGSDGYTF. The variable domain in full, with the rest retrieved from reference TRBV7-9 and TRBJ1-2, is DTGVSQNPRHKITKRGQNVTFRCDPISEHNRLYWYRQTLGQGPEFLTYFQNEAQLEKSRLLSDRFSAERPKGSFSTLEIQRTEQGDSAMYLCASSPQGSDGYTFGSGTRLTVV.

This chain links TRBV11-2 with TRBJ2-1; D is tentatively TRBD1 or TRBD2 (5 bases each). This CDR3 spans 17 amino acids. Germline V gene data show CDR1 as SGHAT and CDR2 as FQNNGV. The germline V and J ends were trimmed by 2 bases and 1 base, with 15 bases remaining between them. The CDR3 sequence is CASSLWTLRGSYNEQFF. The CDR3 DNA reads TGTGCCAGCAGCTTATGGACGTTGAGGGGTTCCTACAATGAGCAGTTCTTC.

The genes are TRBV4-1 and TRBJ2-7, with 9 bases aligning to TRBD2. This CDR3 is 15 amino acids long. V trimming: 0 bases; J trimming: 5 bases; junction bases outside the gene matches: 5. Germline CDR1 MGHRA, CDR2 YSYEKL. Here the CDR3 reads CASSQERGGQDEQYF. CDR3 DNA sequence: TGCGCCAGCAGCCAAGAGCGGGGGGGCCAAGACGAGCAGTACTTC.

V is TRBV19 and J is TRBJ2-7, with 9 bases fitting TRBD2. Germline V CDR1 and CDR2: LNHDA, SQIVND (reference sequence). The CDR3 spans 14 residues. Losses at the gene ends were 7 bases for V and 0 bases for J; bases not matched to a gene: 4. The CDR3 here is CASNPGLASYEQYF. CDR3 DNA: TGTGCCAGTAATCCGGGACTAGCCTCCTACGAGCAGTACTTC.

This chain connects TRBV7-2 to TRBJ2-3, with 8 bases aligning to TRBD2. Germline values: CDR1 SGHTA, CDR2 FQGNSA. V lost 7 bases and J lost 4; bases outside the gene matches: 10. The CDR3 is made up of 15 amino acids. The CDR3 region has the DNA TGTGCCAGCACCCGGGAGGGGCGTCGGGCAGATACGCAGTATTTT. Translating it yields CASTREGRRADTQYF.

Here the CDR3 DNA reads TGTGCCAGCAGCTTATCCGACAGCTACGAGCAGTACTTC. Protein: CASSLSDSYEQYF. The chain employs TRBV7-3 and TRBJ2-7; a weak D match, TRBD1 (5 bases). The V gene lost 2 bases and the J gene lost 3 bases, with 8 bases spanning the gap. The germline V gene encodes CDR1 SGHTA and CDR2 FQGTGA. CDR3 length: 13 amino acids.

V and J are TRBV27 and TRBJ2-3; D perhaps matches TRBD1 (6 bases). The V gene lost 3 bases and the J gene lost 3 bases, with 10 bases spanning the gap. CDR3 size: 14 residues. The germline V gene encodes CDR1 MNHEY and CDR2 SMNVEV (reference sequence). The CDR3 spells CASSFYRVTDTQYF. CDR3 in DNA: TGTGCCAGCAGTTTCTACAGGGTGACAGATACGCAGTATTTT.

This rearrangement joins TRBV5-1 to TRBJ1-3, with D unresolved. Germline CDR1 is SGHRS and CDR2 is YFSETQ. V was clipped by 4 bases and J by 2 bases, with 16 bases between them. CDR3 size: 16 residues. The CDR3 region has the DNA TGCGCCAGCAGCGACCGACGGTCTATTGCTGGAAACACCATATATTTT. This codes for CASSDRRSIAGNTIYF.

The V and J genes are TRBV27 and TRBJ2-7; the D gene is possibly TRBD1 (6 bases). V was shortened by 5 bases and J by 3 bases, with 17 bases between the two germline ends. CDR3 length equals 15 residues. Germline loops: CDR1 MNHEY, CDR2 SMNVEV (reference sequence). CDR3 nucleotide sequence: TGTGCCAGCAGTCTCCTCCTGGGACACAACTACGAGCAGTACTTC. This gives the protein CASSLLLGHNYEQYF.

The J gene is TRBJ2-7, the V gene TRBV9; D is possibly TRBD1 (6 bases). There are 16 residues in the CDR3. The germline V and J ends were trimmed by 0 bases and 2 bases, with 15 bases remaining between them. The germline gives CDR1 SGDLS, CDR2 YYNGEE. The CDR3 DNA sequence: TGTGCCAGCAGCGTAGAGGGGACACGGGGCCCCTACGAGCAGTACTTC. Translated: CASSVEGTRGPYEQYF.